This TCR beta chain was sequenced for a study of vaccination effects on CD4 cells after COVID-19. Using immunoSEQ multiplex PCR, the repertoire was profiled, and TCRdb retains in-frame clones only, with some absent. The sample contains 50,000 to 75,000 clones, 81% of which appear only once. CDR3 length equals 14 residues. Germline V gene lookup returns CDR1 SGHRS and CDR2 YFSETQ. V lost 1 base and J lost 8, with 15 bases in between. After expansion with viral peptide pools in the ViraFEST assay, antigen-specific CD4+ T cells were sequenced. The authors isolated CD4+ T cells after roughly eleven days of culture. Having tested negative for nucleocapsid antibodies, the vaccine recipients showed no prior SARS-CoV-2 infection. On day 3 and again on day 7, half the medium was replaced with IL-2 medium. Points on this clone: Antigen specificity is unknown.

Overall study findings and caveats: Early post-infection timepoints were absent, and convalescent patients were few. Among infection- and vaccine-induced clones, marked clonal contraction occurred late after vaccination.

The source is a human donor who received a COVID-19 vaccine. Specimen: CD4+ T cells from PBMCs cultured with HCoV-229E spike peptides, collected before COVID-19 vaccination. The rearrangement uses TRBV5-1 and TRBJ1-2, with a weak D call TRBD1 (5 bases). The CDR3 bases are TGCGCCAGCAGCTTGTGGGCCAGGGACGGCGGCTACACCTTC. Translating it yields CASSLWARDGGYTF.